This passage covers 6 T cell receptor beta chains from one sample sequenced in a study of blood T cells in healthy people across ages. A second PCR of roughly 7 to 11 cycles used a sample-barcoded 5' primer and a J-beta primer mix. Via MiXCR, TCRdb re-called the 5' RACE reads, giving one row per CDR3 protein. This table holds some 930,000 distinct CDR3 sequences, about 27% found once. These data were likewise used in another study, on T cells of mothers and their children.

The sample comprised blood. Receptor source: a middle-aged woman in good health.

This clonotype was counted a few times. The rearrangement links TRBV10-3 to TRBJ1-6; D unclear. Trimming left V 10 bases short and J 7 bases short, with 8 bases between. This CDR3 region has 11 residues. Germline loops: CDR1 ENHRY, CDR2 SYGVKD. This CDR3 reads CATGGNSPLHF. DNA for the CDR3: TGTGCCACCGGAGGGAATTCACCCCTCCACTTT.

This clonotype was recorded many times. This chain links TRBV6-4 with TRBJ2-3; TRBD2 agrees at 7 bases. V shed 4 bases and J 3 bases; nucleotides not matched to a gene: 7. CDR1 and CDR2 (germline): MRHNA, SNTAGT. The CDR3 loop spans 15 amino acids. CDR3 loop: CASSASRGGTDTQYF. Here the CDR3 DNA reads TGTGCCAGCAGTGCCTCACGGGGAGGGACAGATACGCAGTATTTT.

This clonotype was seen repeatedly, ten times or more. The CDR3 sequence is CAISEPAGGGVSNEQFF. CDR3 sequence (DNA): TGTGCCATCAGTGAGCCCGCGGGAGGTGGGGTTTCCAATGAGCAGTTCTTC. V gene TRBV10-3 combines with J gene TRBJ2-1; 8 bases align to TRBD2. The CDR3 covers 17 residues. The V and J ends lost 2 bases and 6 bases, in that order; junction bases with no gene match: 12. Germline loops: CDR1 ENHRY, CDR2 SYGVKD.

In DNA, the CDR3 is TGTGCCAGCAGCTGGTGGGGACCTAGCACAAACATTCAGTACTTC. This encodes CASSWWGPSTNIQYF. The chain couples TRBV7-9 to TRBJ2-4; D may match TRBD1 or TRBD2 (5 bases each). In germline, CDR1 is SEHNR, CDR2 FQNEAQ (reference sequence). The CDR3 spans 15 residues. The V and J ends lost 4 bases and 6 bases respectively, with 16 bases between them.

At least ten counts were recorded for this clonotype. The chain carries TRBV7-3 and TRBJ2-6; the match to TRBD1 covers 9 bases. J lost 0 bases, V lost 2 bases, and 11 bases had no gene match. CDR3 length: 20 residues. Germline V CDR1 and CDR2: SGHTA, FQGTGA. The CDR3 DNA is TGTGCCAGCAGCTTACGTCCCCCGGGACAGGGACGCTCTGGGGCCAACGTCCTGACTTTC. It translates to CASSLRPPGQGRSGANVLTF.

This clonotype has just a few counts. This rearrangement joins TRBV7-2 to TRBJ2-7; D tentatively fits TRBD1 or TRBD2 (5 bases each). Trimming left V 1 base short and J 2 bases short, with 18 bases between. The length of the CDR3 is 17 residues. Germline V lookup: CDR1 SGHTA, CDR2 FQGNSA. In DNA form, the CDR3 reads TGTGCCAGCAGCTTAGGGGGGACCGCGATCCCCGCCTACGAGCAGTACTTC. Its translation is CASSLGGTAIPAYEQYF.